The next 27 T cell receptor beta chains were all read from a single sample in a study of T cells in Graves' hyperthyroidism and ophthalmopathy. Using RNA transcripts as the source, TCR beta CDR3 regions were amplified. First-round RT-PCR of the TCR CDR3 relied on the HTBI primer set. TCRdb processed the multiplex PCR reads anew with MiXCR; each CDR3 protein has one entry. The sample shows around 300,000 distinct CDR3 sequences, roughly 14% of them seen only once. Sequenced: blood. These receptors came from a woman aged 25 to 39 with Graves' hyperthyroidism that later progressed to Graves' ophthalmopathy.

The chain joins TRBV6-2 or TRBV6-3 to TRBJ2-7; 10 nucleotides match TRBD2. V lost 6 bases, J lost 3 bases, and 8 bases stayed unmatched. From germline, CDR1 is MNHEY and CDR2 SVGEGT. CDR3 length: 15 amino acids. CDR3 region: CASRRQTSGNYEQYF. In DNA form, the CDR3 reads TGTGCCAGCAGACGCCAAACTAGCGGGAACTACGAGCAGTACTTC.

This clonotype was seen a single time. The chain combines TRBV29-1 with TRBJ2-1; D may match TRBD1 or TRBD2 (5 bases each). The CDR3 has 13 residues. The V and J ends lost 7 bases and 12 bases respectively, with 22 bases between them. Germline-derived CDR1 and CDR2 are SQVTM and ANQGSEA. The CDR3 spells CSARDQPGSAQFF. In nucleotides, the CDR3 is TGCAGCGCCCGGGACCAACCCGGTTCGGCGCAGTTCTTC.

This clonotype came up many times. The gene calls are TRBV6-1 and TRBJ2-1; D remains unclear. The CDR3 totals 15 residues. Trimming shortened V by 3 bases and J by 0 bases, and 9 bases separated the two germline ends. Germline CDR1 MNHNS, CDR2 SASEGT. The DNA of the CDR3 is TGTGCCAGCAGTGATTTTAAGGGCTCCTACAATGAGCAGTTCTTC. Amino acids: CASSDFKGSYNEQFF.

This clonotype has a count of ten or more. The chain carries TRBV3-1 and TRBJ1-1; D unresolved. V lost 7 bases and J lost 4, with 10 bases in between. This CDR3 has 12 residues. CDR1 and CDR2 (germline): LGHDT, YNNKEL (reference sequence). This chain's CDR3 is CASKGPGTEAFF. CDR3 in DNA: TGTGCCAGCAAGGGCCCGGGCACTGAAGCTTTCTTT.

This clonotype has a handful of counts. The chain recombines TRBV6-1 with TRBJ2-7, with D perhaps TRBD1 (7 bases). Trimming shortened V by 3 bases and J by 1 base, and 10 bases separated the two germline ends. From germline, CDR1 is MNHNS and CDR2 SASEGT. This CDR3 has 14 residues. CDR3 region: CASSDQGGSYEQYF. The CDR3 DNA is TGTGCCAGCAGTGATCAGGGGGGATCCTACGAGCAGTACTTC.

This clonotype showed up many times. J is TRBJ1-1 and V is TRBV5-1; no clear D gene. The germline V gene encodes CDR1 SGHRS and CDR2 YFSETQ. This CDR3 has 13 amino acids. The ends were cut back, 0 bases at V and 5 bases at J, with 8 bases in the middle. DNA of the CDR3: TGCGCCAGCAGCTTGGAGGGAGGGACTGAAGCTTTCTTT. Protein sequence: CASSLEGGTEAFF. Drawing the rest from reference TRBV5-1 and TRBJ1-1, the complete variable domain is KAGVTQTPRYLIKTRGQQVTLSCSPISGHRSVSWYQQTPGQGLQFLFEYFSETQRNKGNFPGRFSGRQFSNSRSEMNVSTLELGDSALYLCASSLEGGTEAFFGQGTRLTVV.

This clonotype was detected ten times or more. This sequence joins TRBV20-1 and TRBJ2-3; D is uncertain. The V gene lost 5 bases and the J gene lost 6 bases, with 12 bases spanning the gap. The germline V gene has CDR1 DFQATT and CDR2 SNEGSKA (reference sequence). CDR3 length: 12 residues. The CDR3 loop reads CSARRTPDTQYF. The CDR3 bases are TGCAGTGCTCGGCGGACGCCCGATACGCAGTATTTT.

The chain combines TRBV7-9 with TRBJ2-7; 7 bases align to TRBD1. J lost 5 bases, V lost 5 bases, and 9 bases had no gene match. CDR1 and CDR2 from the germline V gene are SEHNR and FQNEAQ (reference sequence). This CDR3 contains 14 residues. Here the CDR3 DNA reads TGTGCCAGCAGCCAATACACAGGGGCCAACGAGCAGTACTTC. Its translation: CASSQYTGANEQYF.

This clonotype was recorded at least ten times. The V call is TRBV7-2, the J call TRBJ1-2, with 7 bases matching TRBD1. Trimming took 5 bases from V and 6 from J; bases not matched to a gene: 9. The CDR3 sequence is 14 residues long. CDR1 is SGHTA and CDR2 is FQGNSA in the germline V gene. The CDR3 region is CASSTGTVGHGYTF. In DNA form, the CDR3 reads TGTGCCAGCAGCACCGGGACAGTGGGACATGGCTACACCTTC.

This clonotype was counted ten times or more. The DNA of the CDR3 is TGTGCTAGTGGTTTTGGAGGGGGCGGCCAAGAGACCCAGTACTTC. Its translation is CASGFGGGGQETQYF. This chain joins TRBV12-5 and TRBJ2-5, with TRBD1 as a possible D gene (7 bases). V was cut by 3 bases and J by 1 base, with 12 bases left in between. CDR1 is LGHNT, CDR2 FRNRAP, per germline. This CDR3 comprises 15 residues.

This clonotype was seen at least ten times. The chain joins TRBV4-2 to TRBJ2-1, with 9 bases lining up with TRBD2. Germline trimming cut 3 bases from V and 8 bases from J; bases unmatched to any gene: 8. Looked up from germline, CDR1 is LGHNA and CDR2 is YNFKEQ. The CDR3 has 15 residues. The CDR3 sequence is CASSQPGLAYDEQFF. Written as DNA, the CDR3 is TGTGCCAGCAGCCAGCCGGGACTAGCTTATGATGAGCAGTTCTTC.

Ten or more counts support this clonotype. The V call is TRBV3-1, the J call TRBJ2-5, with a weak D call TRBD2 (6 bases). Germline lookup yields CDR1 LGHDT and CDR2 YNNKEL (reference sequence). The length of the CDR3 is 17 residues. Trimming shortened V by 0 bases and J by 5 bases, and 19 bases separated the two germline ends. This CDR3 reads CASSQDVIAEKYETQYF. The CDR3 DNA is TGTGCCAGCAGCCAAGATGTGATAGCGGAGAAGTATGAGACCCAGTACTTC.

The DNA for the CDR3 is TGCAGTGCTAGAGATCAAGTGAACACTGAAGCTTTCTTT. This gives the protein CSARDQVNTEAFF. J is TRBJ1-1 and V is TRBV20-1; no firm D call. CDR3 size: 13 residues. Germline V CDR1 and CDR2: DFQATT, SNEGSKA (reference sequence). Trimming took off 0 bases at V and 0 bases at J, with 5 bases between the two ends.

Ten or more counts support this clonotype. This chain connects TRBV7-2 to TRBJ2-6; no definite D call. The CDR3 is made up of 15 amino acids. The V end was cut by 1 base, the J end by 4 bases, with 8 bases between. The V gene's germline CDR1 is SGHTA and CDR2 FQGNSA. CDR3 sequence: CASSLGGTGANVLTF. The CDR3 region has the DNA TGTGCCAGCAGCTTAGGGGGAACCGGGGCCAACGTCCTGACTTTC.

This clonotype was detected ten times or more. The chain is built from TRBV10-3 and TRBJ1-5, with 9 nucleotides matching TRBD1. There are 17 residues in the CDR3. J gave up 2 bases and V 6 bases, and 11 bases lay outside the gene matches. The germline CDR1 and CDR2 sequences are ENHRY and SYGVKD. The CDR3: CAISRDRAKHRNQPQHF. The CDR3 DNA is TGTGCCATCAGCCGGGACAGGGCCAAACATCGCAATCAGCCCCAGCATTTT.

This clonotype was found many times. The gene calls are TRBV6-5 and TRBJ1-1; 8 bases fit TRBD1. CDR1 is MNHEY and CDR2 is SVGAGI in the germline V gene. Unmatched junction bases numbered 12, after V lost 0 bases and J lost 3 bases. CDR3 size: 18 residues. The CDR3: CASSYSFYRQGSDTEAFF. CDR3 DNA: TGTGCCAGCAGTTACTCGTTCTATCGACAGGGGAGTGACACTGAAGCTTTCTTT.

Ten or more counts support this clonotype. The chain carries TRBV28 and TRBJ2-2; no reliable D call. The CDR3 has 13 residues. Germline lookup yields CDR1 MDHEN and CDR2 SYDVKM. Trimming cost V 5 bases and J 6 bases, with 10 bases left between them. CDR3: CASSTSTPGELFF. For the CDR3, the DNA is TGTGCCAGCAGTACCTCGACACCCGGGGAGCTGTTTTTT.

This clonotype was picked up many times. The chain has TRBV2 and TRBJ1-4, with 9 bases matching TRBD1. The CDR3 consists of 16 residues. V was clipped by 2 bases and J by 6 bases; unmatched bases: 7. Germline CDR1 and CDR2: SNHLY and FYNNEI. CDR3 protein: CASSERGDRADEKLFF. CDR3 in DNA: TGTGCCAGCAGTGAAAGAGGGGACAGGGCCGATGAAAAACTGTTTTTT.

This clonotype has at least ten counts. The V and J genes are TRBV7-3 and TRBJ2-7; 12 positions agree with TRBD2. Germline CDR1 SGHTA, CDR2 FQGTGA. The J segment lost 1 base and the V segment lost 1 base, leaving 8 bases of the junction unmatched. The CDR3 has 18 residues. The CDR3 coding sequence is TGTGCCAGCAGCTTAAGGGCTAGCGGGAGGGCCATGTCCTACGAGCAGTACTTC. Translating gives CASSLRASGRAMSYEQYF.

This clonotype was seen ten or more times. This chain links TRBV7-6 with TRBJ2-1, with 10 nucleotides matching TRBD2. The CDR3 is 16 residues long. J gave up 1 base and V 5 bases, and 5 bases lay outside the gene matches. Germline V CDR1 and CDR2: SGHVS, FNYEAQ. The CDR3 nucleotides read TGTGCCAGCAGCATTACTAGCGGGATATCCTACAATGAGCAGTTCTTC. It encodes CASSITSGISYNEQFF.

In this sample, this clonotype turned up a few times. The genes are TRBV29-1 and TRBJ1-1, with D perhaps matching TRBD1 (5 bases). The CDR3 has 14 amino acids. Trimming took off 6 bases at V and 7 bases at J, with 21 bases between the two ends. CDR1 is SQVTM, CDR2 ANQGSEA, per germline. CDR3 residues: CSVEGPRLDCEAFF. The CDR3 DNA reads as TGCAGCGTAGAGGGACCCAGGTTGGATTGTGAAGCTTTCTTT.

The CDR3 loop reads CASSFPGDFPREQYF. The CDR3 coding sequence is TGTGCCAGCAGCTTCCCGGGGGACTTCCCCCGGGAGCAGTACTTC. V is TRBV7-2 and J is TRBJ2-7; perhaps TRBD2 as D (6 bases). Per germline, CDR1 SGHTA and CDR2 FQGNSA. V was pared by 3 bases and J by 7 bases, with 19 bases between. This CDR3 contains 15 residues.

This clonotype was seen at least ten times. The DNA for the CDR3 is TGCAGTGCTAGTCCGAGCGGGCTTATAACCGGGGAGCTGTTTTTT. It is translated as CSASPSGLITGELFF. The chain has TRBV20-1 and TRBJ2-2, with D tentatively TRBD2 (6 bases). This CDR3 spans 15 amino acids. Trimming shortened V by 3 bases and J by 5 bases, and 16 bases separated the two germline ends. Germline CDR1 reads DFQATT; CDR2 reads SNEGSKA (reference sequence).

This clonotype was found many times. The J gene is TRBJ1-1, the V gene TRBV20-1; 8 bases fit TRBD1. There are 14 residues in the CDR3. The germline V gene has CDR1 DFQATT and CDR2 SNEGSKA (reference sequence). Losses at the gene ends were 3 bases for V and 1 base for J; bases not matched to a gene: 4. The CDR3 loop reads CSASRGQANTEAFF. The CDR3 nucleotides are TGCAGTGCTAGTCGGGGACAGGCGAACACTGAAGCTTTCTTT.

Only one count was recorded for this clonotype. The chain has TRBV4-1 and TRBJ2-5; D unresolved. Trimming cost V 0 bases and J 7 bases, with 12 bases left between them. Per germline, CDR1 MGHRA and CDR2 YSYEKL. This CDR3 region has 14 residues. The CDR3, as DNA: TGCGCCAGCAGCCAAGAAAGCATGTGGGGGACCCAGTACTTC. Protein sequence: CASSQESMWGTQYF.

The chain recombines TRBV20-1 with TRBJ2-3; unclear D gene. CDR3 size: 13 residues. CDR1 is DFQATT, CDR2 SNEGSKA, per germline (reference sequence). V was cut by 1 base and J by 4 bases, with 9 bases left in between. CDR3: CSARAMSPDTQYF. As DNA, the CDR3 is TGCAGTGCTAGAGCCATGTCCCCAGATACGCAGTATTTT.

This clonotype appeared many times. The rearrangement uses TRBV20-1 and TRBJ2-1, with unresolved D. This CDR3 comprises 15 residues. Trimming removed 0 bases at V and 4 bases at J, with 13 bases between. The V gene's germline CDR1 is DFQATT and CDR2 SNEGSKA (reference sequence). The CDR3 sequence: CSARDDGISYNEQFF. DNA of the CDR3: TGCAGTGCTAGAGATGATGGAATCTCATACAATGAGCAGTTCTTC.